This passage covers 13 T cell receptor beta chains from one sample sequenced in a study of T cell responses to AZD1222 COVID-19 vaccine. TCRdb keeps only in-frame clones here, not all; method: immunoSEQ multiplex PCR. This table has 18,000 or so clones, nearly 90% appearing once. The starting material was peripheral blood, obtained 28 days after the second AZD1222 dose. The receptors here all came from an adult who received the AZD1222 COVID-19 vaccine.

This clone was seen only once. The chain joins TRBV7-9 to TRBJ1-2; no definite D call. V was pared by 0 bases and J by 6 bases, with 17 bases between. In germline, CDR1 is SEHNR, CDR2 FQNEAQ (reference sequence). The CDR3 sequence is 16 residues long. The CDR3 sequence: CASSLARSGATNGYTF. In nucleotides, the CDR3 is TGTGCCAGCAGCTTAGCGCGAAGTGGCGCTACGAATGGCTACACCTTC.

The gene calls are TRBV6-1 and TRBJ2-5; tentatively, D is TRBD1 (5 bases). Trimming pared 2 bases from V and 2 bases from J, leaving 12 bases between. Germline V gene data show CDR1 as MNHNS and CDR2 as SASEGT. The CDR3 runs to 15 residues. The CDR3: CASSEMLGAQETQYF. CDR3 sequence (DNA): TGTGCCAGCAGTGAAATGTTAGGGGCTCAAGAGACCCAGTACTTC.

DNA of the CDR3: TGTGCCTGGGGGGACGAGTTTGGTCAGCCCCAGCATTTT. It specifies CAWGDEFGQPQHF. The chain carries TRBV30 and TRBJ1-5, with D tentatively TRBD1 (5 bases). This CDR3 spans 13 amino acids. The V end lost 5 bases, the J end lost 6 bases, and 14 bases lay between the germline ends. The germline gives CDR1 GTSNPN, CDR2 SVGIG (reference sequence). Combining the CDR3 with reference TRBV30 and TRBJ1-5 gives the whole variable domain SQTIHQWPATLVQPVGSPLSLECTVEGTSNPNLYWYRQAAGRGLQLLFYSVGIGQISSEVPQNLSASRPQDRQFILSSKKLLLSDSGFYLCAWGDEFGQPQHFGDGTRLSIL.

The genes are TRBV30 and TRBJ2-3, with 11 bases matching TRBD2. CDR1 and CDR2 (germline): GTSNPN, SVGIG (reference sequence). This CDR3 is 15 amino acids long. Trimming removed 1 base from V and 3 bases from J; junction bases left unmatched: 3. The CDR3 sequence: CAWSELAGATDTQYF. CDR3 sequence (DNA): TGTGCCTGGAGTGAACTAGCGGGAGCGACAGATACGCAGTATTTT.

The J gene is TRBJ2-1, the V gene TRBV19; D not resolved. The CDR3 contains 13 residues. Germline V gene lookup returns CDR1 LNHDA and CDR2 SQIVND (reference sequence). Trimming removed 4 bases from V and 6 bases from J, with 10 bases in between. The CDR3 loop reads CASSSPGPNEQFF. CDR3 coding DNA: TGTGCCAGTAGTAGCCCAGGCCCCAATGAGCAGTTCTTC. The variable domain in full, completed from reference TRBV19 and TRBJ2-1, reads DGGITQSPKYLFRKEGQNVTLSCEQNLNHDAMYWYRQDPGQGLRLIYYSQIVNDFQKGDIAEGYSVSREKKESFPLTVTSAQKNPTAFYLCASSSPGPNEQFFGPGTRLTVL.

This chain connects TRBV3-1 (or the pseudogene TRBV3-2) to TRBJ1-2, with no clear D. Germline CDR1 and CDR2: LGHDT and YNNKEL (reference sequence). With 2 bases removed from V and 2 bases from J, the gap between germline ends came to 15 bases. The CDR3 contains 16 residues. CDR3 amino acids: CASSQSVGRTNYGYTF. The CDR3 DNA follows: TGTGCCAGCAGCCAAAGCGTAGGGAGAACAAACTATGGCTACACCTTC.

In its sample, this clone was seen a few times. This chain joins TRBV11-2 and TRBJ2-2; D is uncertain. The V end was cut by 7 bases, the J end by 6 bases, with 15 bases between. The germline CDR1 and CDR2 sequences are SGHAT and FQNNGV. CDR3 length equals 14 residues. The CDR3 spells CASTLFRSAGELFF. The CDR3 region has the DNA TGTGCCAGCACCCTATTTCGTTCCGCCGGGGAGCTGTTTTTT.

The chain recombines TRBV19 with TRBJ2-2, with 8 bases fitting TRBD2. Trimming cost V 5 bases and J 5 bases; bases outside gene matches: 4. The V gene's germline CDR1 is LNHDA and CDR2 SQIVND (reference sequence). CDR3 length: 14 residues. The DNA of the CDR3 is TGTGCCAGTAGTCCTAGCGGGTTAACCGGGGAGCTGTTTTTT. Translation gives CASSPSGLTGELFF.

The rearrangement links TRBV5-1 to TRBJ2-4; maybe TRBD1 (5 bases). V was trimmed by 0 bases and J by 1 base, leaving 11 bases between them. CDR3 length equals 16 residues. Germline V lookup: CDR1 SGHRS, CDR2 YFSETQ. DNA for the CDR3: TGCGCCAGCAGCTTGGAGGCCAGGGCGGCCAAAAACATTCAGTACTTC. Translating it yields CASSLEARAAKNIQYF. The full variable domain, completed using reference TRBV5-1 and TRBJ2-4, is KAGVTQTPRYLIKTRGQQVTLSCSPISGHRSVSWYQQTPGQGLQFLFEYFSETQRNKGNFPGRFSGRQFSNSRSEMNVSTLELGDSALYLCASSLEARAAKNIQYFGAGTRLSVL.

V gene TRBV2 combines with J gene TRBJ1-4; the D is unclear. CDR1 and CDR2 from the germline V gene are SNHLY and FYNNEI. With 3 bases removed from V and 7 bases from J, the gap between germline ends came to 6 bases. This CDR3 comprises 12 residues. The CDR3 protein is CASSEDGEKLFF. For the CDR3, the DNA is TGTGCCAGCAGTGAGGATGGTGAAAAACTGTTTTTT.

The CDR3 sequence: CASSQDRGREQYF. The CDR3 region has the DNA TGTGCCAGCAGCCAAGATCGGGGGCGGGAGCAGTACTTC. The chain employs TRBV3-1 (or the pseudogene TRBV3-2) and TRBJ2-7; D may match TRBD1 or TRBD2 (6 bases each). The germline V gene has CDR1 LGHDT and CDR2 YNNKEL (reference sequence). The ends were cut back, 0 bases at V and 7 bases at J, with 10 bases in the middle. The CDR3 extends over 13 amino acids.

The CDR3 loop reads CASSFIFGGQGGNEQYF. The CDR3 bases are TGCGCCAGCAGCTTCATCTTCGGTGGGCAGGGTGGAAACGAGCAGTACTTC. This chain links TRBV5-1 with TRBJ2-7; TRBD1 is a possible D gene (5 bases). The length of the CDR3 is 17 residues. V was pared by 2 bases and J by 5 bases, with 23 bases between. Germline-derived CDR1 and CDR2 are SGHRS and YFSETQ. The complete variable domain, with remaining parts taken from reference TRBV5-1 and TRBJ2-7, reads KAGVTQTPRYLIKTRGQQVTLSCSPISGHRSVSWYQQTPGQGLQFLFEYFSETQRNKGNFPGRFSGRQFSNSRSEMNVSTLELGDSALYLCASSFIFGGQGGNEQYFGPGTRLTVT.

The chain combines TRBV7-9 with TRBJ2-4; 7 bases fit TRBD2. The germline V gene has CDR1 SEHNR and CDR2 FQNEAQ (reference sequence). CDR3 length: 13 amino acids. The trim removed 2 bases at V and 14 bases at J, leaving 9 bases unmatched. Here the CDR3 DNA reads TGTGCCAGCAGCTTAAGGGAGGGTGGGCTTGAGTACTTC. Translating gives CASSLREGGLEYF. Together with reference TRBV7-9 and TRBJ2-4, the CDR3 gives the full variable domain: DTGVSQNPRHKITKRGQNVTFRCDPISEHNRLYWYRQTLGQGPEFLTYFQNEAQLEKSRLLSDRFSAERPKGSFSTLEIQRTEQGDSAMYLCASSLREGGLEYFGAGTRLSVL.